The 31 T cell receptor beta chains below all came from one sample that was sequenced in a study of blood T cell repertoires in COVID-19 (TCRdb year 2020). The library was made by the immunoSEQ multiplex PCR assay. The source is immuneACCESS, and TCRdb retained only in-frame sequences with V and J called. Part of the clones is not carried over; for the studies checked, unresolved V genes explain less than half of this, and the remainder is unexplained. For this sample the table gives some 300,000 clones, of which 86% were detected only once. The ten largest clones take up around 12% of the sample. The sequenced material came from peripheral blood. The receptors derive from a woman aged 65 to 85 with COVID-19, enrolled during active disease.

In its sample, this clone was seen once. The rearrangement uses TRBV2 and TRBJ2-7, with 10 bases aligning to TRBD1. Trimming took 7 bases from V and 3 from J; bases not matched to a gene: 6. Germline loops: CDR1 SNHLY, CDR2 FYNNEI. The CDR3 spans 14 residues. CDR3 region: CASNQGQGSYEQYF. The CDR3 coding sequence is TGTGCCAGCAACCAGGGACAGGGGAGCTACGAGCAGTACTTC.

The CDR3: CASSVSGTGFNEQYF. The CDR3 nucleotides are TGTGCCAGCAGCGTTTCCGGGACAGGGTTTAACGAGCAGTACTTC. This chain links TRBV9 with TRBJ2-7; TRBD1 matches at 9 bases. The CDR3 spans 15 residues. The V gene end was trimmed by 2 bases and the J gene end by 5 bases; junction bases not matched to a gene: 8. Germline V gene sequence: CDR1 SGDLS, CDR2 YYNGEE.

The genes are TRBV28 and TRBJ1-5; D is possibly TRBD1 (6 bases). Germline CDR1 MDHEN, CDR2 SYDVKM. CDR3 length: 13 residues. Between the trimmed V and J ends, which lost 5 bases and 4 bases, there was a span of 9 bases. Written as DNA, the CDR3 is TGTGCCAGCAGTCAGGGGTGGAATCAGCCCCAGCATTTT. Translated, it gives CASSQGWNQPQHF.

The chain carries TRBV9 and TRBJ2-5; TRBD1 might be the D (6 bases). V shed 3 bases and J shed 6 bases, with 12 bases lying between them. Looked up from germline, CDR1 is SGDLS and CDR2 is YYNGEE. This CDR3 is built from 13 residues. The CDR3 sequence: CASSGGTMKTQYF. The CDR3 DNA follows: TGTGCCAGCAGCGGAGGGACAATGAAGACCCAGTACTTC.

The V call is TRBV7-5, the J call TRBJ2-3; the D call in the table, TRBD1, was not verified against the DNA. TRBV7-5 is described as a pseudogene. The CDR3 has 18 amino acids. The CDR3 DNA follows: TGTGCCAGAAGCACGAAGAAGCCGGGACAGGGGTGGACAGATACGCAGTATTTT. Protein: CARSTKKPGQGWTDTQYF.

This chain links TRBV9 with TRBJ2-5; TRBD1 matches 9 bases. With 3 bases clipped from V and 5 bases from J, the junction kept 5 bases outside the gene matches. Germline values: CDR1 SGDLS, CDR2 YYNGEE. The CDR3 contains 14 residues. The CDR3 region has the DNA TGTGCCAGCAGCGACACAGGGGGCGAGGAGACCCAGTACTTC. Its protein is CASSDTGGEETQYF.

CDR3: CASSDILTGYQPQHF. The CDR3 DNA is TGTGCCAGCAGTGACATCTTGACAGGGTATCAGCCCCAGCATTTT. The chain combines TRBV2 with TRBJ1-5; 7 bases line up with TRBD1. CDR1 SNHLY and CDR2 FYNNEI come from the germline V gene. V lost 3 bases, J lost 5 bases, and 7 bases stayed unmatched. This CDR3 region has 15 residues.

This clone has only one observation. V gene TRBV19 combines with J gene TRBJ1-5; weak D call: TRBD1 (5 bases). V dropped 7 bases and J dropped 7 bases, with 20 bases sitting between them. Germline CDR1 and CDR2: LNHDA and SQIVND (reference sequence). This CDR3 comprises 15 residues. CDR3 in DNA: TGTGCCAGTAACCCGCAAGGGGAACGAGGCCAGCCCCAGCATTTT. It codes for CASNPQGERGQPQHF.

The V call is TRBV5-6, the J call TRBJ1-2; D may be TRBD1 (5 bases). In germline, CDR1 is SGHDT, CDR2 YYEEEE. This CDR3 has 15 residues. V lost 2 bases and J 6 bases, leaving 17 bases between the germline ends. CDR3 in amino acids: CASSFSSGVQNGYTF. In DNA, the CDR3 is TGTGCCAGCAGCTTTTCCTCGGGGGTGCAGAATGGCTACACCTTC.

V and J are TRBV9 and TRBJ2-3; TRBD2 agrees at 8 bases. CDR1 is SGDLS, CDR2 YYNGEE, per germline. Trimming removed 3 bases from V and 2 bases from J; junction bases left unmatched: 2. The CDR3 is 14 amino acids. Here the CDR3 reads CASSGTSLTDTQYF. Written as DNA, the CDR3 is TGTGCCAGCAGCGGGACTAGCCTCACAGATACGCAGTATTTT.

This chain links TRBV4-1 with TRBJ2-7, with TRBD2 matching 7 bases. Trimming took 1 base from V and 7 from J; bases not matched to a gene: 7. The CDR3 runs 14 residues. Germline V lookup: CDR1 MGHRA, CDR2 YSYEKL. CDR3 bases: TGCGCCAGCAGCCAAGCACAGCGGGGAGGGGAGCAGTACTTC. It is translated as CASSQAQRGGEQYF.

The rearrangement links TRBV4-2 to TRBJ2-5; 10 bases agree with TRBD2. This CDR3 region has 14 residues. Germline V gives CDR1 LGHNA, CDR2 YNFKEQ. Trimming took 5 bases from V and 5 from J; bases not matched to a gene: 5. CDR3 amino acids: CASSGSGGAETQYF. The CDR3 nucleotides read TGTGCCAGCAGCGGGAGCGGGGGGGCTGAGACCCAGTACTTC.

V and J are TRBV2 and TRBJ1-6; the match to TRBD1 covers 7 bases. This CDR3 comprises 17 residues. Trimming took 4 bases from V and 7 from J; bases not matched to a gene: 13. CDR1 is SNHLY, CDR2 FYNNEI, per germline. The CDR3 DNA sequence: TGTGCCAGCAGTGGGGCGGGACAGCTATCTTCCAATTCACCCCTCCACTTT. Residues: CASSGAGQLSSNSPLHF. The whole variable domain, remainder taken from reference TRBV2 and TRBJ1-6, is EPEVTQTPSHQVTQMGQEVILRCVPISNHLYFYWYRQILGQKVEFLVSFYNNEISEKSEIFDDQFSVERPDGSNFTLKIRSTKLEDSAMYFCASSGAGQLSSNSPLHFGNGTRLTVT.

This chain joins TRBV9 and TRBJ1-5; D gene uncertain. The length of the CDR3 is 14 residues. Germline lookup yields CDR1 SGDLS and CDR2 YYNGEE. V was pared by 0 bases and J by 1 base, with 5 bases between. The CDR3 sequence is CASSVGGSNQPQHF. The CDR3 coding sequence is TGTGCCAGCAGCGTAGGAGGCAGCAATCAGCCCCAGCATTTT.

The V and J genes are TRBV7-8 and TRBJ2-7; the D gene is possibly TRBD1 (6 bases). The CDR3 is made up of 11 amino acids. Trimming removed 7 bases at V and 7 bases at J, with 11 bases between. The germline V gene encodes CDR1 SGHVS and CDR2 FQNEAQ. The CDR3 nucleotides read TGTGCCAGCAAAAAGGGGGAGGAGCAGTACTTC. Translation: CASKKGEEQYF.

V usage is TRBV7-2 and J usage is TRBJ2-7; 9 bases agree with TRBD2. After removal of 2 bases from V and 6 bases from J, the junction contained 5 bases not matched to a gene. The CDR3 covers 14 residues. In germline, CDR1 is SGHTA, CDR2 FQGNSA. CDR3 sequence: CASSLLMRGGEQYF. CDR3 nucleotide sequence: TGTGCCAGCAGCTTACTGATGCGGGGGGGCGAGCAGTACTTC.

This chain joins TRBV20-1 and TRBJ2-5; tentative D call: TRBD1 (6 bases). Germline CDR1 reads DFQATT; CDR2 reads SNEGSKA (reference sequence). CDR3 length: 11 amino acids. The chain's CDR3 is CSYRAPETQYF. In DNA, the CDR3 is TGCAGCTACAGGGCACCAGAGACCCAGTACTTC.

This chain links TRBV10-3 with TRBJ1-2; 10 bases match TRBD1. CDR1 and CDR2 from the germline V gene are ENHRY and SYGVKD. Trimming at V came to 6 bases and at J to 5 bases, leaving 6 bases not matched to a gene. This CDR3 has 14 residues. CDR3 nucleotides: TGTGCCATCAGGGGGACAGGGGAGGGATATGGCTACACCTTC. Its translation: CAIRGTGEGYGYTF.

The V and J genes are TRBV7-9 and TRBJ2-7, with D hard to call. The germline V and J ends were trimmed by 0 bases and 3 bases, with 12 bases remaining between them. This CDR3 is 15 amino acids long. Germline CDR1 SEHNR, CDR2 FQNEAQ (reference sequence). The CDR3 nucleotides read TGTGCCAGCAGCTTAGCCCGGGTCGTCAGCTACGAGCAGTACTTC. It specifies CASSLARVVSYEQYF.

The genes are TRBV10-2 and TRBJ1-1, with TRBD1 identical over 9 bases. Unmatched junction bases numbered 3, after V lost 6 bases and J lost 1 base. Germline loops: CDR1 WSHSY, CDR2 SAAADI. CDR3 length: 14 amino acids. CDR3 sequence (DNA): TGCGCCAGCAGGGGACAGGGCCAGAACACTGAAGCTTTCTTT. It encodes CASRGQGQNTEAFF.

This clone occurred many times. The V and J genes are TRBV14 and TRBJ1-1; D possibly corresponds to TRBD1 (5 bases). Germline values: CDR1 SGHDN, CDR2 FVKESK. The ends were cut back, 0 bases at V and 1 base at J, with 12 bases in the middle. The CDR3 has 16 amino acids. In DNA form, the CDR3 reads TGTGCCAGCAGCCAAGATAGGAGGGGCGGGAACACTGAAGCTTTCTTT. Amino acids: CASSQDRRGGNTEAFF.

This chain links TRBV24-1 with TRBJ2-7, with 8 bases lining up with TRBD1. The CDR3 is 15 residues long. CDR1 and CDR2 (germline): KGHDR, SFDVKD. V trimming: 4 bases; J trimming: 5 bases; junction bases outside the gene matches: 9. This chain's CDR3 is CATSDTGTGSHEQYF. The CDR3 DNA follows: TGTGCCACCAGTGACACCGGGACAGGTTCCCACGAGCAGTACTTC.

The chain combines TRBV30 with TRBJ2-1, with a tentative D call TRBD2 (5 bases). The CDR3 contains 13 residues. CDR1 is GTSNPN and CDR2 is SVGIG in the germline V gene (reference sequence). V was shortened by 0 bases and J by 7 bases, with 10 bases between the two germline ends. The CDR3 DNA is TGTGCCTGGAGTGTATCGGGGTTGAATGAGCAGTTCTTC. Amino acid sequence: CAWSVSGLNEQFF.

The chain joins TRBV7-2 to TRBJ1-2, with no clear D. The CDR3 length is 14 residues. Trimming pared 5 bases from V and 2 bases from J, leaving 12 bases between. Germline assignment: CDR1 SGHTA and CDR2 FQGNSA. The CDR3 sequence is CASSPQTENYGYTF. CDR3 sequence (DNA): TGTGCCAGCAGCCCTCAGACTGAGAACTATGGCTACACCTTC.

This chain joins TRBV9 and TRBJ1-1; D uncertain. Looked up from germline, CDR1 is SGDLS and CDR2 is YYNGEE. This CDR3 comprises 14 residues. Trimming left V 0 bases short and J 6 bases short, with 12 bases between. CDR3 sequence (DNA): TGTGCCAGCAGCGTAGTGGGTGAGGCGCCTGAAGCTTTCTTT. Its protein product is CASSVVGEAPEAFF.

The chain combines TRBV11-2 with TRBJ1-4, with 12 nucleotides matching TRBD1. Germline assignment: CDR1 SGHAT and CDR2 FQNNGV. The trim removed 5 bases at V and 8 bases at J, leaving 12 bases unmatched. The CDR3 extends over 17 amino acids. The CDR3 sequence: CASSTSRDRGRGEKLFF. The CDR3 bases are TGTGCCAGCAGCACGTCCCGGGACAGGGGGCGCGGGGAAAAACTGTTTTTT.

This clone was counted once. The chain has TRBV4-1 and TRBJ2-3; 10 bases map to TRBD2. Germline V CDR1 and CDR2: MGHRA, YSYEKL. Trimming at V came to 0 bases and at J to 8 bases, leaving 17 bases not matched to a gene. The CDR3 loop spans 19 amino acids. CDR3 loop: CASSQDSDIWDSSGGTQYF. DNA of the CDR3: TGCGCCAGCAGCCAAGACTCAGATATTTGGGATTCTAGCGGGGGTACGCAGTATTTT.

This sequence joins TRBV28 and TRBJ1-5; D perhaps matches TRBD1 (5 bases). V lost 6 bases and J lost 2, with 8 bases in between. Germline CDR1 MDHEN, CDR2 SYDVKM. There are 13 residues in the CDR3. The chain's CDR3 is CASRWGGNQPQHF. The CDR3 DNA follows: TGTGCCAGCAGATGGGGCGGCAATCAGCCCCAGCATTTT.

This rearrangement joins TRBV27 to TRBJ2-3, with 8 bases aligning to TRBD1. This CDR3 spans 15 amino acids. Per the germline V gene, CDR1 is MNHEY and CDR2 is SMNVEV (reference sequence). V dropped 6 bases and J dropped 4; count of bases not matched to a gene: 9. CDR3: CASRTDREGPDTQYF. Here the CDR3 DNA reads TGTGCCAGCAGGACGGACAGGGAAGGGCCAGATACGCAGTATTTT.

The genes are TRBV2 and TRBJ2-1; 9 bases fit TRBD1. V gave up 4 bases and J gave up 7 bases; unmatched junction bases: 8. The CDR3 has 15 amino acids. Per the germline V gene, CDR1 is SNHLY and CDR2 is FYNNEI. CDR3 nucleotide sequence: TGTGCCAGCAGTGGGGGGACAGGGAGTAGGAATGAGCAGTTCTTC. Protein sequence: CASSGGTGSRNEQFF.

The V and J genes are TRBV2 and TRBJ2-1; no clear D. CDR3 size: 11 residues. Looked up from germline, CDR1 is SNHLY and CDR2 is FYNNEI. V lost 5 bases to trimming and J lost 8 bases, with 7 bases between them. The DNA for the CDR3 is TGTGCCAGCAGTCGTGTCGATGAGCAGTTCTTC. This codes for CASSRVDEQFF.